Below, 15 T cell receptor beta chains from the same sample are listed, as sequenced in a study of T cells in Graves' hyperthyroidism and ophthalmopathy. Amplified TCR beta CDR3 regions came from RNA transcripts. Researchers ran a first-round RT-PCR on the TCR CDR3 using the HTBI primer set. TCRdb independently ran MiXCR on the multiplex PCR reads; one entry per CDR3 protein. This sample has 450,000 to 600,000 distinct CDR3 sequences, with approximately 15% found just once. Sample: blood. Receptors were obtained from a woman in her thirties or forties with Graves' hyperthyroidism.

This clonotype was counted many times. V usage is TRBV18 and J usage is TRBJ1-1; 9 nucleotides line up with TRBD1. V dropped 0 bases and J dropped 5; count of bases not matched to a gene: 4. Germline V lookup: CDR1 KGHSH, CDR2 LQKENI. The CDR3 spans 15 residues. The DNA of the CDR3 is TGTGCCAGCTCACCACCACAGGGGGCGGCTACTGAAGCTTTCTTT. This sequence encodes CASSPPQGAATEAFF.

A word on this clonotype: A read error may explain this, as a much larger clone is one base away. The chain combines TRBV28 with TRBJ2-2; D possibly corresponds to TRBD2 (6 bases). The length of the CDR3 is 15 residues. The germline V and J ends were trimmed by 6 bases and 3 bases, with 14 bases remaining between them. Germline loops: CDR1 MDHEN, CDR2 SYDVKM. As DNA, the CDR3 is TGTGCCAGCAGACAGGACTACGCGGACACCGGGGAGCTGTTTTTT. Translated, it gives CASRQDYADTGELFF. Filled out from reference TRBV28 and TRBJ2-2, the complete variable domain reads DVKVTQSSRYLVKRTGEKVFLECVQDMDHENMFWYRQDPGLGLRLIYFSYDVKMKEKGDIPEGYSVSREKKERFSLILESASTNQTSMYLCASRQDYADTGELFFGEGSRLTVL.

The J gene is TRBJ1-2, the V gene TRBV6-5; tentatively, D is TRBD1 (6 bases). This CDR3 region has 18 residues. Germline assignment: CDR1 MNHEY and CDR2 SVGAGI. Deletions cut 0 bases from V and 0 bases from J, with 17 bases between. The chain's CDR3 is CASSYSGGNKEANYGYTF. CDR3 nucleotide sequence: TGTGCCAGCAGTTACTCGGGGGGCAACAAAGAAGCTAACTATGGCTACACCTTC.

This clonotype was counted many times. The chain uses TRBV20-1 and TRBJ2-7; 9 nucleotides agree with TRBD2. Trimming at V came to 4 bases and at J to 6 bases, leaving 10 bases not matched to a gene. CDR1 is DFQATT and CDR2 is SNEGSKA in the germline V gene (reference sequence). This CDR3 contains 14 residues. CDR3 amino acids: CSATGVAGALEQYF. The CDR3 DNA reads TGCAGTGCTACGGGAGTAGCGGGAGCGCTCGAGCAGTACTTC.

The gene calls are TRBV10-3 and TRBJ2-7; D is possibly TRBD1 or TRBD2 (6 bases each). V lost 8 bases and J lost 7, with 15 bases in between. Germline V gene sequence: CDR1 ENHRY, CDR2 SYGVKD. The CDR3 is made up of 12 amino acids. The CDR3 coding sequence is TGTGCCATCGCGGCGGGACAACGGGAGCAGTACTTC. It is translated as CAIAAGQREQYF.

The table lists this clonotype with many counts. This chain connects TRBV5-1 to TRBJ2-7; TRBD1 is a possible D gene (5 bases). Deletions cut 3 bases from V and 6 bases from J, with 34 bases between. CDR3 size: 20 residues. CDR1 and CDR2 from the germline V gene are SGHRS and YFSETQ. In nucleotides, the CDR3 is TGCGCCAGCAGCTCTACAGGTTTGGCCCCAATCCCCGATACGATGCCCGAGCAGTACTTC. Its translation is CASSSTGLAPIPDTMPEQYF. Looking up the rest from reference TRBV5-1 and TRBJ2-7 gives the full variable domain: KAGVTQTPRYLIKTRGQQVTLSCSPISGHRSVSWYQQTPGQGLQFLFEYFSETQRNKGNFPGRFSGRQFSNSRSEMNVSTLELGDSALYLCASSSTGLAPIPDTMPEQYFGPGTRLTVT.

Points on this clonotype: One base away lies a much larger clone, so this may be a sequencing read error. J is TRBJ2-2 and V is TRBV7-2, with 7 positions matching TRBD2. This CDR3 region has 14 residues. Per germline, CDR1 SGHTA and CDR2 FQGNSA. V dropped 4 bases and J dropped 4; count of bases not matched to a gene: 3. In DNA form, the CDR3 reads TGTGCCAGCAGCTCCCGGGGGGTCACCGGGGAGCTGTTTTTT. The encoded protein is CASSSRGVTGELFF.

This clonotype was observed a handful of times. The V call is TRBV20-1, the J call TRBJ1-3, with TRBD1 matching over 9 bases. Trimming cost V 0 bases and J 2 bases; bases outside gene matches: 5. CDR1 and CDR2 from the germline V gene are DFQATT and SNEGSKA (reference sequence). The CDR3 consists of 16 residues. CDR3 sequence (DNA): TGCAGTGCTAGAGATCGAGGGGACAGGGCTGGAAACACCATATATTTT. This gives the protein CSARDRGDRAGNTIYF.

The rearrangement links TRBV7-2 to TRBJ2-4; 10 bases fit TRBD2. CDR3 length equals 14 residues. Looked up from germline, CDR1 is SGHTA and CDR2 is FQGNSA. Trimming at V came to 6 bases and at J to 8 bases, leaving 7 bases not matched to a gene. The CDR3 DNA sequence: TGTGCCAGCAGTCCTAGCGGGGGAAAAGACATTCAGTACTTC. Protein: CASSPSGGKDIQYF.

This clonotype was found a few times. The chain links TRBV29-1 to TRBJ1-3; D is possibly TRBD1 (5 bases). The length of the CDR3 is 16 residues. With 3 bases removed from V and 0 bases from J, the gap between germline ends came to 15 bases. Per the germline V gene, CDR1 is SQVTM and CDR2 is ANQGSEA. CDR3 in DNA: TGCAGCGTTGACCCCCCTGGGGGGAACTCTGGAAACACCATATATTTT. Translation: CSVDPPGGNSGNTIYF.

This clonotype was picked up a small number of times. The chain links TRBV5-1 to TRBJ2-3, with TRBD2 matching 11 bases. Germline assignment: CDR1 SGHRS and CDR2 YFSETQ. V dropped 4 bases and J dropped 4; count of bases not matched to a gene: 8. CDR3 length: 16 amino acids. CDR3 in amino acids: CASSPISGRVADTQYF. The DNA of the CDR3 is TGCGCCAGCAGCCCGATTAGCGGGAGGGTCGCAGATACGCAGTATTTT.

This clonotype was detected a few times. The V gene is TRBV4-2, the J gene TRBJ2-3; the D gene is possibly TRBD2 (7 bases). The CDR3 consists of 14 residues. Looked up from germline, CDR1 is LGHNA and CDR2 is YNFKEQ. V was clipped by 2 bases and J by 6 bases, with 12 bases between them. Here the CDR3 reads CASSQRRGGDTQYF. Here the CDR3 DNA reads TGTGCCAGCAGCCAACGAAGGGGGGGGGATACGCAGTATTTT.

The chain employs TRBV7-9 and TRBJ2-5; no clear D. Trimming took off 4 bases at V and 5 bases at J, with 11 bases between the two ends. Germline-derived CDR1 and CDR2 are SEHNR and FQNEAQ (reference sequence). This CDR3 spans 13 amino acids. The CDR3 loop is CASSSYSSETQYF. In DNA, the CDR3 is TGTGCCAGCAGCTCGTACTCCTCGGAGACCCAGTACTTC.

This chain joins TRBV3-1 and TRBJ2-2; 10 positions agree with TRBD1. The CDR3 loop spans 12 amino acids. Germline V lookup: CDR1 LGHDT, CDR2 YNNKEL (reference sequence). V dropped 4 bases and J dropped 13; count of bases not matched to a gene: 3. The CDR3 DNA reads as TGTGCCAGCAGCCGCCGGGACAGGGGGCTGTTTTTT. Amino acids: CASSRRDRGLFF.

This clonotype was recorded many times. The CDR3 DNA is TGTGCCAGCAGTTTATTTCGGACACGCGATAGCAATCAGCCCCAGCATTTT. Translating gives CASSLFRTRDSNQPQHF. The gene calls are TRBV27 and TRBJ1-5; D is perhaps TRBD1 (5 bases). The V end lost 1 base, the J end lost 0 bases, and 13 bases lay between the germline ends. The CDR3 loop spans 17 amino acids. Germline values: CDR1 MNHEY, CDR2 SMNVEV (reference sequence).